The clone carrying this TCR beta chain was observed a few times. Its antigen is unknown. The V gene's germline CDR1 is SGHRS and CDR2 YFSETQ. The trim removed 4 bases at V and 10 bases at J, leaving 11 bases unmatched. There are 14 residues in the CDR3. This record belongs to a study of cytomegalovirus exposure and HLA in healthy donors. Primers for the PCR totalled 60 Vbeta and 13 Jbeta. Libraries were prepared by immunoSEQ multiplex PCR; TCRdb keeps only in-frame clonotypes and omits some of them. The top ten clones hold about 2.7% of a sample with some 150,000 clones, roughly 74% of them seen once. Study results and limitations: The likely explanation for a cluster of highly shared sequence variants was sequencing artifact.

This clonotype was obtained from a young man in good health and CMV-seronegative. This chain joins TRBV5-1 and TRBJ2-3; 8 nucleotides match TRBD1. Sequenced sample: PBMCs. This CDR3 is CASSPINHRGSQYF. CDR3 bases: TGCGCCAGCAGCCCGATCAACCACAGGGGGTCGCAGTATTTT. Drawing the rest from reference TRBV5-1 and TRBJ2-3, the complete variable domain is KAGVTQTPRYLIKTRGQQVTLSCSPISGHRSVSWYQQTPGQGLQFLFEYFSETQRNKGNFPGRFSGRQFSNSRSEMNVSTLELGDSALYLCASSPINHRGSQYFGPGTRLTVL.